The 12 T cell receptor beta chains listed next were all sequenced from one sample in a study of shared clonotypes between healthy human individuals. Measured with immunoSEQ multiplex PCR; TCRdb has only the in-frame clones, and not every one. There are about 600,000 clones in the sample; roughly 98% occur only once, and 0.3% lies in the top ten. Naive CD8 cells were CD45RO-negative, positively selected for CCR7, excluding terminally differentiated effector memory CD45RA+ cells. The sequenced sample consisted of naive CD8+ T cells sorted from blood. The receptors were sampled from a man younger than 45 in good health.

The CDR3 bases are TGTGCCAGCAGCGCGGGGACAGGGCTCTCCTACGAGCAGTACTTC. As protein: CASSAGTGLSYEQYF. The V gene is TRBV7-8, the J gene TRBJ2-7, with 9 nucleotides matching TRBD1. Germline assignment: CDR1 SGHVS and CDR2 FQNEAQ. CDR3 length: 15 residues. V dropped 5 bases and J dropped 0; count of bases not matched to a gene: 5.

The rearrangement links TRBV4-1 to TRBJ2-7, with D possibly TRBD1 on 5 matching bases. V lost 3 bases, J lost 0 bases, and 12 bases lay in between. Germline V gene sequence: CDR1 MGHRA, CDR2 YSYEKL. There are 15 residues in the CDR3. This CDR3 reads CASSQQQVGSYEQYF. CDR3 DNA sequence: TGCGCCAGCAGCCAGCAACAGGTTGGCTCCTACGAGCAGTACTTC.

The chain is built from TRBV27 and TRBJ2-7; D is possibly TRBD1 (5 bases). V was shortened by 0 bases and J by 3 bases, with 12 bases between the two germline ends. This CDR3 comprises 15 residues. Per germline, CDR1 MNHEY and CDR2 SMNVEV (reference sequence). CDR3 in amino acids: CASSLSPGPIYEQYF. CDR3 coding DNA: TGTGCCAGCAGTTTATCCCCAGGGCCGATCTACGAGCAGTACTTC.

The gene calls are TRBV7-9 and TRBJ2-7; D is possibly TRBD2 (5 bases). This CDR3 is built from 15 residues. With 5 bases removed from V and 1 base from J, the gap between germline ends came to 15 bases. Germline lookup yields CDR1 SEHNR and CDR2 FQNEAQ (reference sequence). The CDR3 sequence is CASSPPETRSYEQYF. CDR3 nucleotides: TGTGCCAGCAGCCCACCTGAAACTAGGTCCTACGAGCAGTACTTC. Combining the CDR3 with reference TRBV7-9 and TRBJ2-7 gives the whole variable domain DTGVSQNPRHKITKRGQNVTFRCDPISEHNRLYWYRQTLGQGPEFLTYFQNEAQLEKSRLLSDRFSAERPKGSFSTLEIQRTEQGDSAMYLCASSPPETRSYEQYFGPGTRLTVT.

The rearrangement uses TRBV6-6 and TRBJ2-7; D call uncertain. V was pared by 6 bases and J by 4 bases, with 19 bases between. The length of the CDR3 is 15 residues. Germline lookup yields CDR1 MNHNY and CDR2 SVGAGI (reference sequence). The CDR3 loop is CASSRTTYKDYEQYF. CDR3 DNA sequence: TGTGCCAGCAGCCGAACGACCTACAAGGATTACGAGCAGTACTTC.

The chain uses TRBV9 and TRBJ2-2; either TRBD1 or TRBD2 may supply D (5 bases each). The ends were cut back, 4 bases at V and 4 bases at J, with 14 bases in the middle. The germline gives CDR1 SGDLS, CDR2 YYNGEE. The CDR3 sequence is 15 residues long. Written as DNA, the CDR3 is TGTGCCAGCAGCCCCGGGACCAGACCCACCGGGGAGCTGTTTTTT. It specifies CASSPGTRPTGELFF.

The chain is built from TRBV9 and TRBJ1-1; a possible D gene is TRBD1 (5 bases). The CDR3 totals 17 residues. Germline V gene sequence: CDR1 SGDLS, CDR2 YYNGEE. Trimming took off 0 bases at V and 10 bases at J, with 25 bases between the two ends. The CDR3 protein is CASSVGWVGEPALGAFF. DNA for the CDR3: TGTGCCAGCAGCGTAGGGTGGGTAGGGGAACCCGCGCTCGGAGCTTTCTTT.

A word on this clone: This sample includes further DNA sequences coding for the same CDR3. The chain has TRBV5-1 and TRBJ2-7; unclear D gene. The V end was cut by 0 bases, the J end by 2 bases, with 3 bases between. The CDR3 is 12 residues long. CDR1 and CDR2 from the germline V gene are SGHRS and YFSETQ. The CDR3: CASSLVPYEQYF. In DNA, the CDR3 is TGCGCCAGCAGCTTGGTTCCCTACGAGCAGTACTTC.

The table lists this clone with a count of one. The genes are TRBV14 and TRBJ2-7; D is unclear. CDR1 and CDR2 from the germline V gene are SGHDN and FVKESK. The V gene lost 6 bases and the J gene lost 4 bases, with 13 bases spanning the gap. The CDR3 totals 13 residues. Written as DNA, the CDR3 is TGTGCCAGCAGTCTAGTTAACGTGTACGAGCAGTACTTC. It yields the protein CASSLVNVYEQYF.

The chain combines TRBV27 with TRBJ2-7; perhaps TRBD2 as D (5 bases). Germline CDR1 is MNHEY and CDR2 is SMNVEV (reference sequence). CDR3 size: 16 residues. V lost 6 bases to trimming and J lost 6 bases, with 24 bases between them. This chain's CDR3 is CASSPPWTSSLREQYF. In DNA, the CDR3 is TGTGCCAGCAGCCCCCCCTGGACTTCTTCCTTACGCGAGCAGTACTTC.

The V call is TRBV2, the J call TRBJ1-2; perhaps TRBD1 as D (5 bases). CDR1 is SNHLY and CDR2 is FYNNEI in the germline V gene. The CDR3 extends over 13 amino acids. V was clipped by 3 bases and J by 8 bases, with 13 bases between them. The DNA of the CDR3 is TGTGCCAGCAGTGACTCAGGGAGCGGGGGCTACACCTTC. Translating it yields CASSDSGSGGYTF. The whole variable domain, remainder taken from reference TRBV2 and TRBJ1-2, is EPEVTQTPSHQVTQMGQEVILRCVPISNHLYFYWYRQILGQKVEFLVSFYNNEISEKSEIFDDQFSVERPDGSNFTLKIRSTKLEDSAMYFCASSDSGSGGYTFGSGTRLTVV.

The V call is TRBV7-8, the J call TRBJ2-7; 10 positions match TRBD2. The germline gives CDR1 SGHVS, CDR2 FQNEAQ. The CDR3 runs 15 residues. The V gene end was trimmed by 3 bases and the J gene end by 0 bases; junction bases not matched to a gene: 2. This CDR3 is CASSFRLAGSYEQYF. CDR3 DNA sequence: TGTGCCAGCAGCTTCCGACTAGCGGGCTCCTACGAGCAGTACTTC.